This T cell receptor (beta chain) was found in a study of T cells in narcolepsy. Sequencing used immunoSEQ multiplex PCR; TCRdb keeps in-frame clones, though not all of them. The sample has fewer than 40,000 clones, roughly 77% seen once. This CDR3 region has 12 residues. V lost 3 bases, J lost 4 bases, and 7 bases lay in between. The germline V gene encodes CDR1 SGHVS and CDR2 FQNEAQ. The TCR was taken from a human donor in good health. Sequenced input: memory (CD45RA-) CD4+ T cells from blood. The chain couples TRBV7-8 to TRBJ2-7; no clear D gene. CDR3 residues: CASSLTDYEQYF. The CDR3, as DNA: TGTGCCAGCAGCTTGACTGATTACGAGCAGTACTTC.